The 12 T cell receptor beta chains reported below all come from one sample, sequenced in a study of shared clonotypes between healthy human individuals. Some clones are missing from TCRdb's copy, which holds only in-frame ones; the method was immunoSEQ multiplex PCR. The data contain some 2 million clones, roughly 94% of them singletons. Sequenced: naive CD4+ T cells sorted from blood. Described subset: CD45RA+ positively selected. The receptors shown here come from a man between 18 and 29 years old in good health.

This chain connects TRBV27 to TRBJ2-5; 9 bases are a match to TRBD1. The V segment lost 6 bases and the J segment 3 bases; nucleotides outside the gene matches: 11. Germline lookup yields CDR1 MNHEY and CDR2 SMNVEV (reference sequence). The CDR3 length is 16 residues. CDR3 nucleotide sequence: TGTGCCAGCAGCCACTTCGGGACAGGGCTGGAAGAGACCCAGTACTTC. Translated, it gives CASSHFGTGLEETQYF.

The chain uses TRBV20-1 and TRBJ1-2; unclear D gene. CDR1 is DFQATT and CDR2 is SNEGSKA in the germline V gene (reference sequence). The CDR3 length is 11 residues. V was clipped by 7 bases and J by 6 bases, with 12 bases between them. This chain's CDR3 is CSVDTGDGYTF. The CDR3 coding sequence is TGCAGTGTCGACACTGGGGATGGCTACACCTTC.

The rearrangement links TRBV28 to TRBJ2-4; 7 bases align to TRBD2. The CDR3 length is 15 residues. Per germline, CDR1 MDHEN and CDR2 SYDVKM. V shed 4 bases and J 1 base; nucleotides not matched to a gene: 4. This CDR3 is CASSSGLVAKNIQYF. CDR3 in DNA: TGTGCCAGCAGTTCCGGACTAGTGGCCAAAAACATTCAGTACTTC.

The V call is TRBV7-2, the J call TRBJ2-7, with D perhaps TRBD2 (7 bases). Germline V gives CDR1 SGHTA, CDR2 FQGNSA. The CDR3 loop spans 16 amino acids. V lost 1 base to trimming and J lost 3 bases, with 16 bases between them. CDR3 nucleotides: TGTGCCAGCAGCTTAGGCGGGGGCAGCCTAAACTACGAGCAGTACTTC. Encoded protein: CASSLGGGSLNYEQYF.

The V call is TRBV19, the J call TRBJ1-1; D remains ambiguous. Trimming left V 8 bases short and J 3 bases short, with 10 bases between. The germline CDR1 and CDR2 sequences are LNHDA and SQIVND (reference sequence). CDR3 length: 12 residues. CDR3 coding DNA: TGTGCCAGTCGAGATACTGACACTGAAGCTTTCTTT. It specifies CASRDTDTEAFF.

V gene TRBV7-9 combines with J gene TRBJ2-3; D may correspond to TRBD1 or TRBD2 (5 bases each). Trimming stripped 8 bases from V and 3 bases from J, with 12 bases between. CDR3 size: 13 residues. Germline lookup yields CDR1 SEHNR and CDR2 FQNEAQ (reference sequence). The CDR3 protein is CASVQWGTDTQYF. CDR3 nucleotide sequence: TGTGCCAGCGTCCAGTGGGGGACAGATACGCAGTATTTT.

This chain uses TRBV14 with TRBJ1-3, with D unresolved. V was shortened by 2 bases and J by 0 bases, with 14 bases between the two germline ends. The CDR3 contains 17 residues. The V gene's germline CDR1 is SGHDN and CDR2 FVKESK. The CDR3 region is CASSQKRDTLSGNTIYF. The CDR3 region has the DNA TGTGCCAGCAGCCAAAAGCGAGATACTCTCTCTGGAAACACCATATATTTT.

This CDR3 is CASTGGLVSYEQYF. The CDR3 nucleotides are TGTGCCAGCACGGGGGGACTAGTATCCTACGAGCAGTACTTC. The J gene is TRBJ2-7, the V gene TRBV6-1; 8 nucleotides match TRBD2. The germline V gene has CDR1 MNHNS and CDR2 SASEGT. The CDR3 is 14 residues long. J was trimmed by 1 base and V by 7 bases; bases with no gene match: 6.

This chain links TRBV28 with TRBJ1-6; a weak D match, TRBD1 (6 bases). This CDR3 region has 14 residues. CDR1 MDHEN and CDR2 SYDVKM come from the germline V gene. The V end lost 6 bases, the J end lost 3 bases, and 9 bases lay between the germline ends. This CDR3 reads CASRRGVYNSPLHF. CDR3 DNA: TGTGCCAGCAGAAGGGGGGTCTATAATTCACCCCTCCACTTT.

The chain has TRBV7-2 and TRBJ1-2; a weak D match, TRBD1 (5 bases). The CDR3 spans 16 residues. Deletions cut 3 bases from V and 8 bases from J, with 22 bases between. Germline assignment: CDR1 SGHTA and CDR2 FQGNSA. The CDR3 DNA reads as TGTGCCAGCAGCTTCGGGACTCCCCGGCTCAGGAACGGCTACACCTTC. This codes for CASSFGTPRLRNGYTF.

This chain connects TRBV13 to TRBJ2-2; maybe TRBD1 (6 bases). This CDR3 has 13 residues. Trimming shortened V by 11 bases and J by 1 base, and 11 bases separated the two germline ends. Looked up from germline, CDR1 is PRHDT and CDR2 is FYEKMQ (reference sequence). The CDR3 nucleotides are TGTGCCGGAGGACAGAGGAACACCGGGGAGCTGTTTTTT. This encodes CAGGQRNTGELFF.

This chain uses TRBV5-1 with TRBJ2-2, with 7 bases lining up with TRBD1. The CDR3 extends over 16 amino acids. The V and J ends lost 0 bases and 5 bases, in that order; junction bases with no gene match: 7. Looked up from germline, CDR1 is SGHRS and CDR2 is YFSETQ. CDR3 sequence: CASSLEVTGLTGELFF. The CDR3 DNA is TGCGCCAGCAGCTTGGAGGTGACAGGGTTGACCGGGGAGCTGTTTTTT.